This T cell receptor (beta chain) was identified in a study of T cell responses to AZD1222 COVID-19 vaccine. Study-level points and caveats: Among spike-specific TCRs, nearly half reportedly target unmutated variant regions.

On this clone: What it recognizes is unknown.

Assay used: immunoSEQ multiplex PCR; TCRdb lists only in-frame clones, some missing. The table shows around 160,000 clones, with around nine tenths occurring only once. Germline loops: CDR1 SGHNT, CDR2 YYREEE (reference sequence). V lost 5 bases, J lost 11 bases, and 11 bases stayed unmatched. This CDR3 comprises 13 residues. The TCR was taken from an adult in good health. The gene calls are TRBV5-4 and TRBJ2-3, with 7 bases fitting TRBD2. The sequencing here drew on peripheral blood, taken on day 0 of AZD1222 vaccination. The CDR3 nucleotides read TGTGCCAGCAGTATGGACACCGGGACTATGCAGTATTTT. This translates into CASSMDTGTMQYF. The full variable domain, its missing parts supplied by reference TRBV5-4 and TRBJ2-3, is ETGVTQSPTHLIKTRGQQVTLRCSSQSGHNTVSWYQQALGQGPQFIFQYYREEENGRGNFPPRFSGLQFPNYSSELNVNALELDDSALYLCASSMDTGTMQYFGPGTRLTVL.